The rows below give T cell receptor beta chains drawn from one sample of a study of blood T cell repertoires in COVID-19. Measured with immunoSEQ multiplex PCR; TCRdb has only the in-frame clones, and not every one. This table has roughly 260,000 clones, roughly 86% appearing once. Source material: peripheral blood. All receptors derive from a woman aged 45-60 years with acute or convalescent COVID-19. Each CDR3 is given with its conserved first and last residue. The D gene is left open where the match is weak. Expanded clones get a size class; other rows say once, few or many, or leave the size out.

TRBV5-1	TRBJ1-1	.	TRBD1	CASSQGQGAAFF	TGCGCCAGCAGCCAAGGACAGGGGGCAGCTTTCTTT
TRBV7-3	TRBJ1-5	.	TRBD1	CASSLFLKATGHQPQHF	TGTGCCAGCAGCTTATTTCTAAAGGCGACAGGGCATCAGCCCCAGCATTTT
TRBV28	TRBJ2-2	.	TRBD2	CASSISGRRTGELFF	TGTGCCAGCAGTATTAGCGGGAGAAGGACCGGGGAGCTGTTTTTT
TRBV2	TRBJ2-7	.	TRBD1	CASSVGQGAYEQYF	TGTGCCAGCAGTGTAGGGCAGGGGGCCTACGAGCAGTACTTC
TRBV2	TRBJ2-5	.	.	CASKVGVSPRGETQYF	TGTGCCAGCAAAGTCGGGGTATCCCCACGGGGGGAGACCCAGTACTTC
TRBV24-1	TRBJ1-2	once	.	CATSDFRSGCGYTF	TGTGCCACCAGTGATTTTCGGTCAGGGTGCGGCTACACCTTC
TRBV27	TRBJ2-3	.	.	CASSFGRGGSTDTQYF	TGTGCCAGCAGTTTTGGAAGGGGTGGTAGCACAGATACGCAGTATTTT
TRBV6-2/TRBV6-3	TRBJ1-6	.	.	CASSTVRRGLFSPLHF	TGTGCCAGCAGTACAGTCCGCAGGGGATTGTTTTCACCCCTCCACTTT
TRBV24-1	TRBJ2-1	.	TRBD2	CATSDFSSGYNEQFF	TGTGCCACCAGTGATTTTTCTAGCGGATACAATGAGCAGTTCTTC
TRBV28	TRBJ2-3	.	.	CASTPEGWRTDTQYF	TGTGCCAGCACCCCAGAGGGTTGGCGCACAGATACGCAGTATTTT
TRBV21-1	TRBJ1-5	once	.	CASSKETRASNQPQHF	TGTGCCAGCAGCAAAGAAACGAGGGCGAGCAATCAGCCCCAGCATTTT
TRBV5-1	TRBJ2-7	.	TRBD2	CASSLVPSGGGEQYF	TGCGCCAGCAGCTTGGTTCCTAGCGGGGGGGGCGAGCAGTACTTC
TRBV5-1	TRBJ2-7	.	TRBD1	CASNGQGREQYF	TGCGCCAGCAATGGACAGGGGAGGGAGCAGTACTTC
TRBV28	TRBJ1-2	.	TRBD1	CASSLWDRDSGYTF	TGTGCCAGCAGTTTATGGGACAGGGATTCCGGCTACACCTTC
TRBV28	TRBJ1-2	.	.	CASSIQTNYGYTF	TGTGCCAGCAGTATACAGACAAACTATGGCTACACCTTC
TRBV6-5	TRBJ2-3	.	TRBD1	CASRRGQGFADTQYF	TGTGCCAGCAGGCGGGGACAGGGTTTTGCAGATACGCAGTATTTT
TRBV11-2	TRBJ1-6	.	.	CASSLEGRNNSPLHF	TGTGCCAGCAGCTTAGAGGGGCGCAATAATTCACCCCTCCACTTT
TRBV7-9	TRBJ2-1	.	TRBD2	CASSIALAGATYNEQFF	TGTGCCAGCAGCATAGCCTTAGCGGGAGCGACCTACAATGAGCAGTTCTTC